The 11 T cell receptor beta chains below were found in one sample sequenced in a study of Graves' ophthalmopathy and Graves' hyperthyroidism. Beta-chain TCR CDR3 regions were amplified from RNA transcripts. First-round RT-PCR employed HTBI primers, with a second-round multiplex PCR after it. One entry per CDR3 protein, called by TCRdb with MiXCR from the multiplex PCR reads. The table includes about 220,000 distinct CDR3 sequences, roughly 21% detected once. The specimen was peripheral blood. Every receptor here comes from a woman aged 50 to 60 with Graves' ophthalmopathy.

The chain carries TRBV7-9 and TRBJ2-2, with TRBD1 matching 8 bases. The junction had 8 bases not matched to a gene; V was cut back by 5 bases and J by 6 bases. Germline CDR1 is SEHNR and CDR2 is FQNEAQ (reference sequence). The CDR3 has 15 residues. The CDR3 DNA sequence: TGTGCCAGCAGCCATCAGGGGGCAGGGGCCGGGGAGCTGTTTTTT. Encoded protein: CASSHQGAGAGELFF.

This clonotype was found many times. For the CDR3, the DNA is TGCAGCGGGGAGGGAGGACAGGAAGTTGAAGCTTTCTTT. It codes for CSGEGGQEVEAFF. The chain links TRBV29-1 to TRBJ1-1, with 7 bases identical to TRBD1. Germline V gives CDR1 SQVTM, CDR2 ANQGSEA. V lost 7 bases, J lost 7 bases, and 12 bases stayed unmatched. The CDR3 loop spans 13 amino acids.

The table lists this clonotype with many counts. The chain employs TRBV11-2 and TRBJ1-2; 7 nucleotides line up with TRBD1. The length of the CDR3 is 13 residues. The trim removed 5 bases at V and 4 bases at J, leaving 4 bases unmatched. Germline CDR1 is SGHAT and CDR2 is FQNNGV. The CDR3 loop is CASSIQGSYGYTF. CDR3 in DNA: TGTGCCAGCAGCATACAGGGGTCCTATGGCTACACCTTC.

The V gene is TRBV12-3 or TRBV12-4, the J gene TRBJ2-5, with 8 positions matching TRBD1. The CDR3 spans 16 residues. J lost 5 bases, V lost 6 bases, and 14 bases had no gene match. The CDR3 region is CASSTYNRGAGETQYF. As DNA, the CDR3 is TGTGCCAGCAGCACCTACAACAGGGGGGCCGGGGAGACCCAGTACTTC.

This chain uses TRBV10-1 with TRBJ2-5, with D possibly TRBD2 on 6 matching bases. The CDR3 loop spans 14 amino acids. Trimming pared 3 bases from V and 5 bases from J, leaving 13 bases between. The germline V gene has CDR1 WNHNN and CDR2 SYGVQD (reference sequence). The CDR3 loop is CASSDRLGDETQYF. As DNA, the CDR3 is TGCGCCAGCAGTGACAGACTAGGTGATGAGACCCAGTACTTC.

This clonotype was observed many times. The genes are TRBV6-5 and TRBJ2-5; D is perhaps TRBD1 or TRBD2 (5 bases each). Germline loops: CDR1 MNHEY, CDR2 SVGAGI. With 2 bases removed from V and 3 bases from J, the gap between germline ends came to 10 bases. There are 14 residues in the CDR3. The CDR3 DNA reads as TGTGCCAGCAGTTACCCCGGGGCCAAAGAGACCCAGTACTTC. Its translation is CASSYPGAKETQYF.

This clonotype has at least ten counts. The CDR3 region has the DNA TGTGCCAGCAGCTTAAGGGTTGACACTGAAGCTTTCTTT. It is translated as CASSLRVDTEAFF. V is TRBV7-9 and J is TRBJ1-1; no reliable D call. This CDR3 is built from 13 residues. V lost 2 bases and J 3 bases, leaving 7 bases between the germline ends. Germline CDR1 reads SEHNR; CDR2 reads FQNEAQ (reference sequence).

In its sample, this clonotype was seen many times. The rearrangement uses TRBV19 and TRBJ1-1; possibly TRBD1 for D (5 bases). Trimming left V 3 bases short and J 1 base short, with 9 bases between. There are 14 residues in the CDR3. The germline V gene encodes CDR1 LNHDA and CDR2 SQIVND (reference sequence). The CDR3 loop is CASSMGGRNTEAFF. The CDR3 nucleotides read TGTGCCAGTAGTATGGGGGGGAGGAACACTGAAGCTTTCTTT.

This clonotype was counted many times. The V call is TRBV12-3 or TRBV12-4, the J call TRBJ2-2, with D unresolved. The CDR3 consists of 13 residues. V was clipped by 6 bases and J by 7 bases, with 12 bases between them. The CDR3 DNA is TGTGCCAGCAGCCCCCGCTCGCACGGGGAGCTGTTTTTT. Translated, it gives CASSPRSHGELFF.

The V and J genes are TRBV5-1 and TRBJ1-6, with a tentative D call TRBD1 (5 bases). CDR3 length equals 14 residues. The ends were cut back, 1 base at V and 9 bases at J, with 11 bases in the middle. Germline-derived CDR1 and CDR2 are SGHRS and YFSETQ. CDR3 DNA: TGCGCCAGCAGCTTGTTTGAGGGGAGTTCACCCCTCCACTTT. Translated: CASSLFEGSSPLHF.

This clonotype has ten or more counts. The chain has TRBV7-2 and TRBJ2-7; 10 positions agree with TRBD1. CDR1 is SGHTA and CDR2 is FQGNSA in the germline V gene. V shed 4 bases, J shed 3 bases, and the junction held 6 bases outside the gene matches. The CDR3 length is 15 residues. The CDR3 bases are TGTGCCAGCAGCTATGGGACAGGGGCGGGCTACGAGCAGTACTTC. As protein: CASSYGTGAGYEQYF. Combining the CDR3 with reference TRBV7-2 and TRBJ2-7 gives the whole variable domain GAGVSQSPSNKVTEKGKDVELRCDPISGHTALYWYRQSLGQGLEFLIYFQGNSAPDKSGLPSDRFSAERTGGSVSTLTIQRTQQEDSAVYLCASSYGTGAGYEQYFGPGTRLTVT.